This T cell receptor beta chain was identified during a study of T cell repertoires and Cas9 in healthy adults. Generated by immunoSEQ multiplex PCR, the TCRdb table keeps only in-frame clones and is missing some. The repertoire has 20,000 to 25,000 clones, 90% of them found once; the top ten carry roughly 0.69%. Between the trimmed V and J ends, which lost 5 bases and 4 bases, there was a span of 14 bases. The CDR3 totals 14 residues. Looked up from germline, CDR1 is SGHNT and CDR2 is YENEEA. The source of this sequence is a human donor in good health. What was sequenced was CD4+ effector T cells (CD127+, CD25-, CD137-, CD154-) from PBMCs; culture status not recorded. J is TRBJ1-2 and V is TRBV11-3; D remains unclear. The CDR3 DNA follows: TGTGCCAGCAGCCTGGGGTTGGGTGGCTATGGCTACACCTTC. It encodes CASSLGLGGYGYTF.